One and the same sample provided the 32 T cell receptor beta chains below, sequenced in a study of human T cells and chemical hapten exposure. MiXCR, run by TCRdb on the RACE reads, gives a single entry per CDR3 protein. Of around 330,000 distinct CDR3 sequences listed, approximately 5% were seen once; the top ten hold around 8.6%. Indicated time point: pre-sensitization, week 0. Treatment noted: therapeutic diphenylcyclopropenone sensitization with weekly scalp DPC. The specimen was whole blood, collected in connection with sensitization to the hapten diphenylcyclopropenone (DPC). The receptor source for this set is a woman between 18 and 30 years old with alopecia areata. Some clones in this sample may be carry-over from other donors' samples.

The chain has TRBV12-3 or TRBV12-4 and TRBJ1-5, with 7 positions matching TRBD1. The length of the CDR3 is 14 residues. The trim removed 5 bases at V and 6 bases at J, leaving 7 bases unmatched. The CDR3 is CASSPLGQVQPQHF. Here the CDR3 DNA reads TGTGCCAGCAGTCCATTAGGACAGGTTCAGCCCCAGCATTTT.

This clonotype has just a few counts. The gene calls are TRBV6-2 or TRBV6-3 and TRBJ1-5; 8 bases align to TRBD1. Germline V lookup: CDR1 MNHEY, CDR2 SVGEGT. The length of the CDR3 is 17 residues. V dropped 6 bases and J dropped 6; count of bases not matched to a gene: 16. CDR3 region: CASRPPGQGPFGQPQHF. Here the CDR3 DNA reads TGTGCCAGCAGACCCCCAGGACAGGGCCCGTTCGGTCAGCCCCAGCATTTT.

The chain employs TRBV2 and TRBJ2-2; D is perhaps TRBD1 (5 bases). The V gene lost 9 bases and the J gene lost 4 bases, with 12 bases spanning the gap. Germline CDR1 is SNHLY and CDR2 is FYNNEI. This CDR3 has 13 amino acids. This CDR3 is CARSQVGTGELFF. CDR3 in DNA: TGTGCCAGATCACAGGTTGGCACCGGGGAGCTGTTTTTT. Full variable domain (missing parts from reference TRBV2 and TRBJ2-2): EPEVTQTPSHQVTQMGQEVILRCVPISNHLYFYWYRQILGQKVEFLVSFYNNEISEKSEIFDDQFSVERPDGSNFTLKIRSTKLEDSAMYFCARSQVGTGELFFGEGSRLTVL.

CDR3: CSVFDRVPAEAFF. CDR3 DNA: TGCAGCGTCTTCGACAGGGTCCCGGCTGAAGCTTTCTTT. V usage is TRBV29-1 and J usage is TRBJ1-1, with 7 nucleotides matching TRBD1. The germline CDR1 and CDR2 sequences are SQVTM and ANQGSEA. This CDR3 has 13 amino acids. With V trimmed by 6 bases and J by 6 bases, 10 bases remained unmatched. Combining the CDR3 with reference TRBV29-1 and TRBJ1-1 gives the whole variable domain SAVISQKPSRDICQRGTSLTIQCQVDSQVTMMFWYRQQPGQSLTLIATANQGSEATYESGFVIDKFPISRPNLTFSTLTVSNMSPEDSSIYLCSVFDRVPAEAFFGQGTRLTVV.

The gene calls are TRBV6-5 and TRBJ1-3, with 9 bases that match TRBD1. The CDR3 is made up of 16 amino acids. CDR1 and CDR2 from the germline V gene are MNHEY and SVGAGI. The V gene end was trimmed by 5 bases and the J gene end by 4 bases; junction bases not matched to a gene: 9. This chain's CDR3 is CASSETGQGSGNTIYF. The CDR3, as DNA: TGTGCCAGCAGTGAAACGGGACAGGGTTCAGGAAACACCATATATTTT.

In its sample, this clonotype was seen a few times. V is TRBV5-4 and J is TRBJ2-3; 15 bases align to TRBD2. V shed 3 bases and J 4 bases; nucleotides not matched to a gene: 6. Germline V CDR1 and CDR2: SGHNT, YYREEE (reference sequence). The CDR3 extends over 17 amino acids. DNA for the CDR3: TGTGCCAGCAGCTCCCGGACTAGCGGGGGGGCCGCAGATACGCAGTATTTT. Translated, it gives CASSSRTSGGAADTQYF.

This clonotype occurred a few times. The V and J genes are TRBV27 and TRBJ1-2, with D perhaps matching TRBD1 (6 bases). V was cut by 8 bases and J by 3 bases, with 19 bases left in between. Looked up from germline, CDR1 is MNHEY and CDR2 is SMNVEV (reference sequence). CDR3 size: 15 residues. CDR3 protein: CASSSRQAPHYGYTF. The CDR3 DNA follows: TGTGCCAGCTCTTCGCGACAGGCGCCCCACTATGGCTACACCTTC.

There are a few counts of this clonotype. This chain uses TRBV4-2 with TRBJ1-1; D remains ambiguous. Germline-derived CDR1 and CDR2 are LGHNA and YNFKEQ. The CDR3 has 12 amino acids. The V and J ends lost 4 bases and 6 bases respectively, with 9 bases between them. The CDR3 DNA follows: TGTGCCAGCAGCCTCGTCGGCTCTGAAGCTTTCTTT. It is translated as CASSLVGSEAFF.

This clonotype was observed a handful of times. The V gene is TRBV7-4, the J gene TRBJ1-5; tentatively, D is TRBD1 (6 bases). Germline V gene data show CDR1 as SGHVT and CDR2 as SQSDAQ. This CDR3 has 19 amino acids. Trimming cost V 5 bases and J 0 bases, with 23 bases left between them. CDR3 bases: TGTGCCAGCAGCCCCGAACGGGACATACCCCTTGTTAGCAATCAGCCCCAGCATTTT. This codes for CASSPERDIPLVSNQPQHF. Complete variable domain (other parts from reference TRBV7-4 and TRBJ1-5): GAGVSQSPRYKVAKRGRDVALRCDSISGHVTLYWYRQTLGQGSEVLTYSQSDAQRDKSGRPSGRFSAERPERSVSTLKIQRTEQGDSAVYLCASSPERDIPLVSNQPQHFGDGTRLSIL.

This clonotype occurred many times. The chain links TRBV4-3 to TRBJ1-2; D unresolved. CDR3 length: 14 amino acids. V lost 0 bases to trimming and J lost 3 bases, with 8 bases between them. CDR1 is LGHNA and CDR2 is YSLEER in the germline V gene. The CDR3 DNA reads as TGCGCCAGCAGCCAAGAAGTCAGTTACTATGGCTACACCTTC. Translated: CASSQEVSYYGYTF.

V gene TRBV4-3 combines with J gene TRBJ2-2; D remains unclear. This CDR3 is 15 amino acids long. V was shortened by 6 bases and J by 4 bases, with 15 bases between the two germline ends. Germline CDR1 reads LGHNA; CDR2 reads YSLEER. The CDR3 here is CASSSEQAGTGELFF. The DNA for the CDR3 is TGCGCCAGCAGTTCCGAACAAGCAGGCACCGGGGAGCTGTTTTTT.

The rearrangement uses TRBV12-3 or TRBV12-4 and TRBJ1-2; D call uncertain. The ends were cut back, 1 base at V and 2 bases at J, with 8 bases in the middle. The CDR3 is 14 residues long. The CDR3 reads CASSLDITNYGYTF. CDR3 in DNA: TGTGCCAGCAGTTTAGACATTACGAACTATGGCTACACCTTC.

This clonotype was recorded a few times. V is TRBV20-1 and J is TRBJ2-1; D may match TRBD1 or TRBD2 (5 bases each). The CDR3 length is 19 residues. Looked up from germline, CDR1 is DFQATT and CDR2 is SNEGSKA (reference sequence). V lost 1 base and J lost 0, with 22 bases in between. In nucleotides, the CDR3 is TGCAGTGCTAGAGTCTGGGTAAGGGGCTTGGGGACCTCCTACAATGAGCAGTTCTTC. Amino acids: CSARVWVRGLGTSYNEQFF.

The sample holds many counts of this clonotype. The J gene is TRBJ1-2, the V gene TRBV10-3, with D maybe TRBD1 (6 bases). Trimming took off 6 bases at V and 4 bases at J, with 18 bases between the two ends. The CDR3 sequence is 15 residues long. The V gene's germline CDR1 is ENHRY and CDR2 SYGVKD. This chain's CDR3 is CAIREQGGGGYGYTF. The CDR3, as DNA: TGTGCCATCAGGGAACAGGGAGGTGGAGGCTATGGCTACACCTTC.

The table lists this clonotype with many counts. The chain recombines TRBV27 with TRBJ2-7; D may correspond to TRBD1 or TRBD2 (5 bases each). The CDR3 runs to 15 residues. CDR1 is MNHEY and CDR2 is SMNVEV in the germline V gene (reference sequence). Trimming stripped 6 bases from V and 4 bases from J, with 19 bases between. In DNA form, the CDR3 reads TGTGCCAGCAGCCTCTCAGCCGGGACCTCTTACGAGCAGTACTTC. The encoded protein is CASSLSAGTSYEQYF.

This clonotype was picked up many times. J is TRBJ1-1 and V is TRBV29-1; D is undetermined. This CDR3 has 13 residues. Germline CDR1 reads SQVTM; CDR2 reads ANQGSEA. The V and J ends lost 5 bases and 3 bases respectively, with 13 bases between them. CDR3 bases: TGCAGCGTTCAACCCAGTGGGTACACTGAAGCTTTCTTT. It is translated as CSVQPSGYTEAFF.

The chain carries TRBV5-1 and TRBJ1-1, with D uncertain. The V end was cut by 0 bases, the J end by 3 bases, with 6 bases between. Germline assignment: CDR1 SGHRS and CDR2 YFSETQ. The CDR3 spans 13 residues. CDR3 bases: TGCGCCAGCAGCTTGGATGGACACACTGAAGCTTTCTTT. Amino acid sequence: CASSLDGHTEAFF.

This clonotype came up many times. The chain is built from TRBV4-1 and TRBJ2-3, with D maybe TRBD1 (6 bases). This CDR3 comprises 14 residues. With 4 bases removed from V and 1 base from J, the gap between germline ends came to 9 bases. The V gene's germline CDR1 is MGHRA and CDR2 YSYEKL. Here the CDR3 DNA reads TGCGCCAGCAGCCCCGGACAGCGCACAGATACGCAGTATTTT. The encoded protein is CASSPGQRTDTQYF.

There are many counts of this clonotype. J is TRBJ2-2 and V is TRBV6-5; 9 bases match TRBD1. CDR3 length equals 15 residues. Germline loops: CDR1 MNHEY, CDR2 SVGAGI. Losses at the gene ends were 6 bases for V and 4 bases for J; bases not matched to a gene: 6. The CDR3 here is CASSRRGQGTGELFF. The CDR3, as DNA: TGTGCCAGCAGCCGAAGGGGACAGGGCACCGGGGAGCTGTTTTTT.

This clonotype was seen at least ten times. The V and J genes are TRBV5-1 and TRBJ2-5, with TRBD2 matching over 10 bases. V lost 0 bases to trimming and J lost 2 bases; unmatched junction nucleotides: 1. The CDR3 sequence is 15 residues long. Germline CDR1 and CDR2: SGHRS and YFSETQ. The CDR3 is CASSLVAGGQETQYF. The CDR3 bases are TGCGCCAGCAGCTTGGTAGCGGGGGGACAAGAGACCCAGTACTTC.

The chain combines TRBV14 with TRBJ2-1, with 10 bases that match TRBD2. Unmatched junction bases numbered 7, after V lost 2 bases and J lost 6 bases. This CDR3 region has 16 residues. Germline CDR1 and CDR2: SGHDN and FVKESK. CDR3 sequence (DNA): TGTGCCAGCAGCCAAAGAAGCGGGGGGGCCCGCAATGAGCAGTTCTTC. It is translated as CASSQRSGGARNEQFF.

This clonotype was seen repeatedly, ten times or more. V usage is TRBV18 and J usage is TRBJ2-4; perhaps TRBD1 as D (6 bases). Germline V gene sequence: CDR1 KGHSH, CDR2 LQKENI. The CDR3 runs to 13 residues. The germline V and J ends were trimmed by 4 bases and 7 bases, with 11 bases remaining between them. This CDR3 reads CASSLQGRNIQYF. The CDR3 DNA is TGTGCCAGCTCACTACAGGGACGGAACATTCAGTACTTC.

There are many counts of this clonotype. The chain links TRBV7-2 to TRBJ1-5, with D unclear. Per the germline V gene, CDR1 is SGHTA and CDR2 is FQGNSA. The CDR3 is 13 amino acids. Trimming left V 1 base short and J 7 bases short, with 8 bases between. The CDR3 DNA is TGTGCCAGCAGCTTAGATCAAAGCCAGCCCCAGCATTTT. This sequence encodes CASSLDQSQPQHF.

This clonotype has a count of ten or more. The chain is built from TRBV7-3 and TRBJ2-6; D is tentatively TRBD1 or TRBD2 (5 bases each). The CDR3 covers 15 residues. The V end was cut by 3 bases, the J end by 2 bases, with 8 bases between. In germline, CDR1 is SGHTA, CDR2 FQGTGA. CDR3 loop: CASSFSGPGANVLTF. Here the CDR3 DNA reads TGTGCCAGCAGCTTTTCGGGGCCTGGGGCCAACGTCCTGACTTTC. The full variable domain, completed using reference TRBV7-3 and TRBJ2-6, is GAGVSQTPSNKVTEKGKYVELRCDPISGHTALYWYRQSLGQGPEFLIYFQGTGAADDSGLPNDRFFAVRPEGSVSTLKIQRTERGDSAVYLCASSFSGPGANVLTFGAGSRLTVL.

This clonotype was detected many times. The CDR3 sequence: CASSQETRGEQYF. CDR3 nucleotides: TGCGCCAGCAGCCAAGAAACTCGGGGCGAGCAGTACTTC. This chain connects TRBV4-3 to TRBJ2-7; TRBD2 is a possible D gene (5 bases). V was clipped by 0 bases and J by 6 bases, with 9 bases between them. The CDR3 runs 13 residues. The germline V gene has CDR1 LGHNA and CDR2 YSLEER.

This clonotype turned up a few times. CDR3 DNA sequence: TGTGCCAGCAGTTACTCTCTTTCCGGGGGCACTAAAGGCTACACCTTC. Protein product: CASSYSLSGGTKGYTF. This chain uses TRBV6-5 with TRBJ1-2; D might be TRBD1 (6 bases). CDR1 and CDR2 from the germline V gene are MNHEY and SVGAGI. This CDR3 contains 16 residues. Trimming took off 0 bases at V and 8 bases at J, with 19 bases between the two ends.

This clonotype was seen ten or more times. This rearrangement joins TRBV5-1 to TRBJ2-1; 12 bases align to TRBD2. Germline V lookup: CDR1 SGHRS, CDR2 YFSETQ. The length of the CDR3 is 16 residues. J gave up 6 bases and V 4 bases, and 8 bases lay outside the gene matches. CDR3 loop: CASSTYLAGGRNEQFF. The CDR3 DNA is TGCGCCAGCAGCACGTACCTAGCGGGGGGGCGCAATGAGCAGTTCTTC.

This clonotype was seen only a few times. The rearrangement joins TRBV5-1 to TRBJ2-3; D may correspond to TRBD1 or TRBD2 (5 bases each). V was cut by 6 bases and J by 8 bases, with 19 bases left in between. The CDR3 has 14 residues. Germline V gene data show CDR1 as SGHRS and CDR2 as YFSETQ. The CDR3 coding sequence is TGCGCCAGCACTAGTCCGGGATCCAGGGCTACGCAGTATTTT. Translation: CASTSPGSRATQYF.

The chain has TRBV6-6 and TRBJ2-5; D remains unclear. The CDR3 spans 13 residues. From germline, CDR1 is MNHNY and CDR2 SVGAGI (reference sequence). V was cut by 0 bases and J by 2 bases, with 4 bases left in between. In nucleotides, the CDR3 is TGTGCCAGCAGTTACTCGGTTCAAGAGACCCAGTACTTC. Translation: CASSYSVQETQYF.

This clonotype was observed at least ten times. The rearrangement joins TRBV20-1 to TRBJ2-7, with D possibly matching TRBD2 (6 bases). This CDR3 has 13 residues. In germline, CDR1 is DFQATT, CDR2 SNEGSKA (reference sequence). Trimming removed 5 bases at V and 3 bases at J, with 14 bases between. This CDR3 reads CSASGLTHYEQYF. CDR3 coding DNA: TGCAGTGCTTCGGGACTTACTCACTACGAGCAGTACTTC.

The gene calls are TRBV10-3 and TRBJ2-1; 7 positions match TRBD2. Germline-derived CDR1 and CDR2 are ENHRY and SYGVKD. V shed 6 bases, J shed 8 bases, and the junction held 10 bases outside the gene matches. CDR3 length: 14 amino acids. Here the CDR3 DNA reads TGTGCCATCAGGTTTGCAGGGAGGGTCGATGAGCAGTTCTTC. Its translation: CAIRFAGRVDEQFF.

The chain recombines TRBV6-1 with TRBJ2-2; weak D call: TRBD1 (5 bases). V was trimmed by 2 bases and J by 4 bases, leaving 11 bases between them. CDR1 MNHNS and CDR2 SASEGT come from the germline V gene. CDR3 length equals 15 residues. The CDR3 nucleotides read TGTGCCAGCAGTGAAAGTCAGGGTGGCACCGGGGAGCTGTTTTTT. It codes for CASSESQGGTGELFF.